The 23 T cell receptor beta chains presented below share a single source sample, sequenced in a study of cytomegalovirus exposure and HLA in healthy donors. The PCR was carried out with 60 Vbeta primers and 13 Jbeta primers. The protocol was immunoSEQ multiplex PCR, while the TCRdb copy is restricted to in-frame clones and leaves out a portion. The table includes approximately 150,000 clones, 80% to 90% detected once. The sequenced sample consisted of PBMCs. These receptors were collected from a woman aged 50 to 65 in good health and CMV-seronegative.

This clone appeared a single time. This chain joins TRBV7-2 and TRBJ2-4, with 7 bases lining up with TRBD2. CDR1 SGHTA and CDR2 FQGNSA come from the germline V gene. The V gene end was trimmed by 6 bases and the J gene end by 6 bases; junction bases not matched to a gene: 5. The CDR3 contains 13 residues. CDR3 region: CASSLPGGNIQYF. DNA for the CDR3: TGTGCCAGCAGTCTTCCGGGAGGAAACATTCAGTACTTC.

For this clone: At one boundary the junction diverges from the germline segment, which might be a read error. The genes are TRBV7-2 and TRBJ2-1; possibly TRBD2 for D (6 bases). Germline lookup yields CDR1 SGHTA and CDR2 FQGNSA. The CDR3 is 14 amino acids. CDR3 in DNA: TGTGCCAGCAGCCTAGCGAAGCGGAACAATGAGCAGTTCTTC. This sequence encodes CASSLAKRNNEQFF. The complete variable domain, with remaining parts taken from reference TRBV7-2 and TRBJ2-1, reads GAGVSQSPSNKVTEKGKDVELRCDPISGHTALYWYRQSLGQGLEFLIYFQGNSAPDKSGLPSDRFSAERTGGSVSTLTIQRTQQEDSAVYLCASSLAKRNNEQFFGPGTRLTVL.

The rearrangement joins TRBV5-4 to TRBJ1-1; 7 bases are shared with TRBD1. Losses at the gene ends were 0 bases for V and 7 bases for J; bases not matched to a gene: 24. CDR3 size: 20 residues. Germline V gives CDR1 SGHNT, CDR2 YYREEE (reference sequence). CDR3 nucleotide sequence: TGTGCCAGCAGCTTGGAAAGCCAGCAACCGGGGACAGCACGGCCAGATGAAGCTTTCTTT. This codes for CASSLESQQPGTARPDEAFF.

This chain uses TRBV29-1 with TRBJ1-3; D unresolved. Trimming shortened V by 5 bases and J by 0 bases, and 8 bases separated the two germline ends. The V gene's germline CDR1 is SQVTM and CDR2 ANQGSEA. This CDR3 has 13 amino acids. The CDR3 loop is CSVIQSSGNTIYF. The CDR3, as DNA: TGCAGCGTTATACAGAGCTCTGGAAACACCATATATTTT.

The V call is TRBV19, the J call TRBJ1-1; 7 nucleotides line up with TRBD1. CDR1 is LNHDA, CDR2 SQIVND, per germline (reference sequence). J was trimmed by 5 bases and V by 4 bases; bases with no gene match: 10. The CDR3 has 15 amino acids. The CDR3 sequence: CASSTTRQGGTEAFF. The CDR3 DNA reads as TGTGCCAGTAGTACGACCCGACAGGGTGGGACTGAAGCTTTCTTT.

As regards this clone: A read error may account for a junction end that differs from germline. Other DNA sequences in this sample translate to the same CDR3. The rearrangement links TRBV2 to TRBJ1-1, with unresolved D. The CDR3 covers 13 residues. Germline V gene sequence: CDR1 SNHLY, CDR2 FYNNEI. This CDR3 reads CASSEDPRTEAFF. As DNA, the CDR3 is TGTGCCAGCAGTGAAGACCCTCGGACTGAAGCCTTCTTT. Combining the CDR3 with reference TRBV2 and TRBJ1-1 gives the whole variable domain EPEVTQTPSHQVTQMGQEVILRCVPISNHLYFYWYRQILGQKVEFLVSFYNNEISEKSEIFDDQFSVERPDGSNFTLKIRSTKLEDSAMYFCASSEDPRTEAFFGQGTRLTVV.

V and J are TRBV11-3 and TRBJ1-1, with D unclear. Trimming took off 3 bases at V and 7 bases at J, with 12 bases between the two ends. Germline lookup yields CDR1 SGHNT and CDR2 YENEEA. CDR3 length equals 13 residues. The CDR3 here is CASSFGRMGEAFF. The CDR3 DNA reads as TGTGCCAGCAGCTTCGGCAGGATGGGTGAAGCTTTCTTT.

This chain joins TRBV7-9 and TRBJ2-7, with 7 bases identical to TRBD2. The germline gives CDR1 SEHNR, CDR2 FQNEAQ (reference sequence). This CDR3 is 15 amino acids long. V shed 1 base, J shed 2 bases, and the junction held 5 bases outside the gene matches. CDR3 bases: TGTGCCAGCAGCTTAGTTAGGGCGGGAGCCTACGAGCAGTACTTC. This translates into CASSLVRAGAYEQYF.

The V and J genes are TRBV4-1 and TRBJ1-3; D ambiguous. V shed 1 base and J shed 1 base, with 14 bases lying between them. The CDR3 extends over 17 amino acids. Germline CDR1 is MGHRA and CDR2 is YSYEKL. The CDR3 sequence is CASSQVVILTSGNTIYF. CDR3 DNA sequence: TGCGCCAGCAGCCAAGTTGTGATCTTGACTTCTGGAAACACCATATATTTT.

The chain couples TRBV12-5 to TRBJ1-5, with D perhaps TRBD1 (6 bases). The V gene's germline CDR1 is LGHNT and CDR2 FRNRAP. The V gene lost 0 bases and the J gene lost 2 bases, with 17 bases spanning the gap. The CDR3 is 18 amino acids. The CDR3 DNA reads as TGTGCTAGTGGTTTGGTACGGTACAGGGAAGATCGCAATCAGCCCCAGCATTTT. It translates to CASGLVRYREDRNQPQHF. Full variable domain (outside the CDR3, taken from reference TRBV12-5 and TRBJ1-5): DARVTQTPRHKVTEMGQEVTMRCQPILGHNTVFWYRQTMMQGLELLAYFRNRAPLDDSGMPKDRFSAEMPDATLATLKIQPSEPRDSAVYFCASGLVRYREDRNQPQHFGDGTRLSIL.

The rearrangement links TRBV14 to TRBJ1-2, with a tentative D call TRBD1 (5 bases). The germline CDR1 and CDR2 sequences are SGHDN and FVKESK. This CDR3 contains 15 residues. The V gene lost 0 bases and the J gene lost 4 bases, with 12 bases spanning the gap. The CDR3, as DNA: TGTGCCAGCAGCCAAGAAAGCAGGGTTCGCTATGGCTACACCTTC. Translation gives CASSQESRVRYGYTF.

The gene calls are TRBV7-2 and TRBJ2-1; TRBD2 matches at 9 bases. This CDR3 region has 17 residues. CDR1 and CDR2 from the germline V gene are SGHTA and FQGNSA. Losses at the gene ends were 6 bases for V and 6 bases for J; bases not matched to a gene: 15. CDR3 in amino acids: CASRKAGGLSMGNEQFF. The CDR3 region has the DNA TGTGCCAGCAGAAAAGCGGGAGGCCTGTCGATGGGCAATGAGCAGTTCTTC. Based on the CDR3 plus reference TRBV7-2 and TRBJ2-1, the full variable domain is GAGVSQSPSNKVTEKGKDVELRCDPISGHTALYWYRQSLGQGLEFLIYFQGNSAPDKSGLPSDRFSAERTGGSVSTLTIQRTQQEDSAVYLCASRKAGGLSMGNEQFFGPGTRLTVL.

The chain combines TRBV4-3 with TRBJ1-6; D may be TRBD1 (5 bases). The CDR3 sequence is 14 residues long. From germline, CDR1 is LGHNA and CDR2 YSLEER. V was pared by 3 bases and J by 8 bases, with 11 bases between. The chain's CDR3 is CASSQGQSYSPLHF. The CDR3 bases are TGCGCCAGCAGCCAGGGGCAGTCCTATTCACCCCTCCACTTT.

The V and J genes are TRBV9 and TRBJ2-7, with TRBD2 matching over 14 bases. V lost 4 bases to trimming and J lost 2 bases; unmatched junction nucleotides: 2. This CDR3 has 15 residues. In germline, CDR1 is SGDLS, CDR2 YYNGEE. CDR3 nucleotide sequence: TGTGCCAGCAGCCGGACTAGCGGGAGGACCTACGAGCAGTACTTC. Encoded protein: CASSRTSGRTYEQYF.

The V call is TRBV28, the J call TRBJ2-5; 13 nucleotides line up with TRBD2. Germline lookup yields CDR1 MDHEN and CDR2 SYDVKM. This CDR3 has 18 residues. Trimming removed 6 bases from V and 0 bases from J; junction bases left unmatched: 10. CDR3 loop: CASRTGLAGLSYQETQYF. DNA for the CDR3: TGTGCCAGCAGAACGGGACTAGCGGGACTCTCGTACCAAGAGACCCAGTACTTC. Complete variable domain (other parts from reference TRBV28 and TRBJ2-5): DVKVTQSSRYLVKRTGEKVFLECVQDMDHENMFWYRQDPGLGLRLIYFSYDVKMKEKGDIPEGYSVSREKKERFSLILESASTNQTSMYLCASRTGLAGLSYQETQYFGPGTRLLVL.

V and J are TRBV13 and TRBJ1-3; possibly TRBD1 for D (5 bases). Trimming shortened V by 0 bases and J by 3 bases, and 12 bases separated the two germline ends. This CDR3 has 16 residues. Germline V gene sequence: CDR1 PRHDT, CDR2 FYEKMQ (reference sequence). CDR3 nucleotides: TGTGCCAGCAGCTTAGGGGCCAGGGACTATGGAAACACCATATATTTT. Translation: CASSLGARDYGNTIYF.

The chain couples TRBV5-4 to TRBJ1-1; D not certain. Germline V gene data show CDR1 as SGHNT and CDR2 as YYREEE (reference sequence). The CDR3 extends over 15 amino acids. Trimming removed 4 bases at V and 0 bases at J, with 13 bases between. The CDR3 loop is CASSQTGELNTEAFF. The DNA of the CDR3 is TGTGCCAGCAGCCAAACCGGGGAACTGAACACTGAAGCTTTCTTT.

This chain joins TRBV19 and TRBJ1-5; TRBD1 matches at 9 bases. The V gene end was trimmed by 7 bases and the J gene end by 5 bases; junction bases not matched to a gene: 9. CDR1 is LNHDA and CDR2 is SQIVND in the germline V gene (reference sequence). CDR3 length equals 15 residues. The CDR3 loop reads CASTTDRGIDQPQHF. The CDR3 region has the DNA TGTGCCAGTACCACCGACAGGGGGATAGATCAGCCCCAGCATTTT. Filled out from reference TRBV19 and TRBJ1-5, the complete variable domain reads DGGITQSPKYLFRKEGQNVTLSCEQNLNHDAMYWYRQDPGQGLRLIYYSQIVNDFQKGDIAEGYSVSREKKESFPLTVTSAQKNPTAFYLCASTTDRGIDQPQHFGDGTRLSIL.

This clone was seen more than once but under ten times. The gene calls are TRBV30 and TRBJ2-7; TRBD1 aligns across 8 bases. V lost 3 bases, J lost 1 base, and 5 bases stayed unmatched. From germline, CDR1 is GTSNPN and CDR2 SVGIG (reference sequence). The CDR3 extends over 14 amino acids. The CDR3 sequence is CAWSAGTGSYEQYF. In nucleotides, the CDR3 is TGTGCCTGGAGCGCCGGGACAGGATCCTACGAGCAGTACTTC.

The CDR3 reads CASSYSGGEPYGYTF. The CDR3 DNA reads TGTGCCAGCAGTTACTCTGGGGGGGAGCCCTATGGCTACACCTTC. V and J are TRBV6-5 and TRBJ1-2; tentatively, D is TRBD1 (5 bases). This CDR3 has 15 amino acids. The germline CDR1 and CDR2 sequences are MNHEY and SVGAGI. The germline V and J ends were trimmed by 0 bases and 4 bases, with 12 bases remaining between them.

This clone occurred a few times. CDR3 sequence (DNA): TGTGCCAGCAGCTTAGTCCCGGGTTCCTACGAGCAGTACTTC. It encodes CASSLVPGSYEQYF. The rearrangement joins TRBV7-8 to TRBJ2-7; D remains unclear. Trimming took 1 base from V and 1 from J, leaving 8 bases between them. This CDR3 has 14 amino acids. Germline CDR1 SGHVS, CDR2 FQNEAQ.

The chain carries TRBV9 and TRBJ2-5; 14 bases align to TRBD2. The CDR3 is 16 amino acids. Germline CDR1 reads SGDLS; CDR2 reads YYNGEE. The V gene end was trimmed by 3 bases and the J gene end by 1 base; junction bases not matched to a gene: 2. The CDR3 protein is CASSEGTSGGQETQYF. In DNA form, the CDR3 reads TGTGCCAGCAGCGAAGGGACTAGCGGGGGCCAAGAGACCCAGTACTTC. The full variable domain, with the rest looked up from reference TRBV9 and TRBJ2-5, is DSGVTQTPKHLITATGQRVTLRCSPRSGDLSVYWYQQSLDQGLQFLIQYYNGEERAKGNILERFSAQQFPDLHSELNLSSLELGDSALYFCASSEGTSGGQETQYFGPGTRLLVL.

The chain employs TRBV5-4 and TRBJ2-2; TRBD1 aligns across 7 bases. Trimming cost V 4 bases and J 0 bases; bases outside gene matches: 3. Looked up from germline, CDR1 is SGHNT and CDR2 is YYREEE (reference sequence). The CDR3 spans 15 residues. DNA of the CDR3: TGTGCCAGCAGCCCCGACAGGGCGAACACCGGGGAGCTGTTTTTT. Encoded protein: CASSPDRANTGELFF.